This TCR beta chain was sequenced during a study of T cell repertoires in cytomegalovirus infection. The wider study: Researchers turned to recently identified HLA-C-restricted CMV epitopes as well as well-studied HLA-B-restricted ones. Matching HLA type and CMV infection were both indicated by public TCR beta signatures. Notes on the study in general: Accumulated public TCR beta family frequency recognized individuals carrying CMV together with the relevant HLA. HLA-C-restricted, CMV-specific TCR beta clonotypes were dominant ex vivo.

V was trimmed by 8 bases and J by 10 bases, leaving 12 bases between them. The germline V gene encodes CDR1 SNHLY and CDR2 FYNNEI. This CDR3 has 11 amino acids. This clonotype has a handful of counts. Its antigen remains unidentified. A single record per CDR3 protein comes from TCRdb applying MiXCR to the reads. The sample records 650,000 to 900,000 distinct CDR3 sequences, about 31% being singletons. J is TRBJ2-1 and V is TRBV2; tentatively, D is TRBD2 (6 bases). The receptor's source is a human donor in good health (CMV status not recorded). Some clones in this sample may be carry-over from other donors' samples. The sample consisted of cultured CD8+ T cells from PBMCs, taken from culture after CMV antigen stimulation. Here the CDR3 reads CASPGGGEQFF. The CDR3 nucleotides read TGTGCCAGCCCCGGGGGTGGCGAGCAGTTCTTC.